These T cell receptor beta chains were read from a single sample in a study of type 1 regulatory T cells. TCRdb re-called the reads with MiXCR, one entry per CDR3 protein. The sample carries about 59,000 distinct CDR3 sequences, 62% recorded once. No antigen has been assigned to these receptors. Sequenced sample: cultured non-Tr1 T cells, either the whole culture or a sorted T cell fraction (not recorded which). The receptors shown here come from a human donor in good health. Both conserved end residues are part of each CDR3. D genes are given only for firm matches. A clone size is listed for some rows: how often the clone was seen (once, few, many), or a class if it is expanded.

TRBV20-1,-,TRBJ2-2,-,TGCAGTGCTAGAGTTCCCCCCGGTGGGGTCACCGGGGAGCTGTTTTTT,CSARVPPGGVTGELFF
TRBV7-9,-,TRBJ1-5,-,TGTGCCAGCAGCTTAGCGGGGGGGCCTGGTAACAATCAGCCCCAGCATTTT,CASSLAGGPGNNQPQHF
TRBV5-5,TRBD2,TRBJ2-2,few,TGTGCCAGCAGCTTGGAGTATTTGGCACTAGCGGCATCCCTATCCGGGGAGCTGTTTTTT,CASSLEYLALAASLSGELFF
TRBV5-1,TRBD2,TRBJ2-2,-,TGCGCCAGCAGCTCACTAGCGGGCAACACCGGGGAGCTGTTTTTT,CASSSLAGNTGELFF
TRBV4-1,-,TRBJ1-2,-,TGCGCCAGCAGCCTCCTACAGGGTGGCGCCTATGGCTACACCTTC,CASSLLQGGAYGYTF
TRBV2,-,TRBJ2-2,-,TGTGCCAGCAGTGAACTAGCAGGCTCTGGGGGCACCGGGGAGCTGTTTTTT,CASSELAGSGGTGELFF
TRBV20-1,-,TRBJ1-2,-,TGCAGTGCTAGAGTCGATAGGGGTGACTATGGCTACACCTTC,CSARVDRGDYGYTF
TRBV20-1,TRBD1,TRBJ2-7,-,TGCAGTGCTCACGGGGACAGATCCTGCGAGCAGTACTTC,CSAHGDRSCEQYF
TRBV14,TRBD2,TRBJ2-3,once,TGTGCCAGCAGCCGACCGGGACTAGCGGGAGATACGCAGTATTTT,CASSRPGLAGDTQYF
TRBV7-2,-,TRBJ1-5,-,TGTGCCAGCAGCTTAGTAGGGAACAATCAGCCCCAGCATTTT,CASSLVGNNQPQHF
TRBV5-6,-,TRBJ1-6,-,TGTGCCAGCAGCTTGGCCCTGGATTCACCCCTCCACTTT,CASSLALDSPLHF
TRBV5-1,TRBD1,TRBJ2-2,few,TGCGCCAGCAGCTTGACAGGGGGACCCGGGGAGCTGTTTTTT,CASSLTGGPGELFF
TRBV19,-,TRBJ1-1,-,TGTGCCAGTAGTACGAAGTTGACTGAAGCTTTCTTT,CASSTKLTEAFF
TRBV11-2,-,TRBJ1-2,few,TGTGCCAGCAGAGGGGAGGGGGGCTATGGCTACACCTTC,CASRGEGGYGYTF
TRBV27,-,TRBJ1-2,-,TGTGCCAGCAGTTACCGGCAGGGTGATGGCTACACCTTC,CASSYRQGDGYTF
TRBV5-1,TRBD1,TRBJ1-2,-,TGCGCCAGCAGCGTGGAAGGACAGGTCGGCTACACCTTC,CASSVEGQVGYTF
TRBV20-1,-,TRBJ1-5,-,TGCAGTGCTATGGGACATGGCAATCAGCCCCAGCATTTT,CSAMGHGNQPQHF
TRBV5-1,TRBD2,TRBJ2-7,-,TGCGCCAGCAGCTTGAATAGACTAGCCAACTACGAGCAGTACTTC,CASSLNRLANYEQYF
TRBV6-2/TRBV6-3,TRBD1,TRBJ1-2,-,TGTGCCAGCGGACAGGGCGTCTATGGCTACACCTTC,CASGQGVYGYTF
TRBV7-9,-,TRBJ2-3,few,TGTGCCAGCAGCTTAGAAGGTTGGAGGGGGAGCCTCAGGGGAGATACGCAGTATTTT,CASSLEGWRGSLRGDTQYF
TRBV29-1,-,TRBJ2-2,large,TGCAGCGTTCCCGGGGTCGGCAACACCGGGGAGCTGTTTTTT,CSVPGVGNTGELFF
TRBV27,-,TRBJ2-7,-,TGTGCCAGCCGGACCTCCCTGAGAACGCCCCTCTCCTACGAGCAGTACTTC,CASRTSLRTPLSYEQYF
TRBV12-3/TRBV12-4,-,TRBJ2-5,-,TGTGCCAGCAGTCCGAGTGGGGGGATCGGAGAGACCCAGTACTTC,CASSPSGGIGETQYF
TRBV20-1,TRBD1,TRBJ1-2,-,TGCAGTGCTAACGGACAGGGTGGGTCTAACTATGGCTACACCTTC,CSANGQGGSNYGYTF
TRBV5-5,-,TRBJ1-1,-,TGTGCCAGCAGCTTCGCCGGGTTTACGAACACTGAAGCTTTCTTT,CASSFAGFTNTEAFF
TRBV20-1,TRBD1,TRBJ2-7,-,TGCAGTGCTAGAGATAAACAAGGGACAGTTTCCTACGAGCAGTACTTC,CSARDKQGTVSYEQYF
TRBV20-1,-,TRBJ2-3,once,TGCAGTGCTGAGGTGAAAGGGGCGGGAAATACGCAGTATTTT,CSAEVKGAGNTQYF
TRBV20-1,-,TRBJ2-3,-,TGCAGTGCTAGAGATCCGGGGGAAGCAGATACGCAGTATTTT,CSARDPGEADTQYF
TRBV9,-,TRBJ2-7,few,TGTGCCAGCAGCGCAACCAGGGGTTTGACTTCCGAGCAGTACTTC,CASSATRGLTSEQYF
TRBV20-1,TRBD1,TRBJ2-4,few,TGCAGTGCTAGAGGGACAGGGGGTACAACGGAGTACTTC,CSARGTGGTTEYF
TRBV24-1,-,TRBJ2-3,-,TGTGCCACCAGTGATCAGGGACCACCCGGGGATACGCAGTATTTT,CATSDQGPPGDTQYF
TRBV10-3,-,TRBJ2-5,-,TGTGCCATCAGAGGAACCGGGGAGACCCAGTACTTC,CAIRGTGETQYF
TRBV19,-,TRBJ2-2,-,TGTGCCAGTACCACACTTATAAACACCGGGGAGCTGTTTTTT,CASTTLINTGELFF
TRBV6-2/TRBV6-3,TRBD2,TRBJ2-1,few,TGTGCCAGCGGGGGGGGTCCCGGGAATGAGCAGTTCTTC,CASGGGPGNEQFF
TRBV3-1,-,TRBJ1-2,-,TGTGCCAGCACCCAAGTGGGAGGCTACACCTTC,CASTQVGGYTF
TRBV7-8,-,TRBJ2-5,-,TGTGCCAGCAGCCTAGACAGCCAAGAGACCCAGTACTTC,CASSLDSQETQYF
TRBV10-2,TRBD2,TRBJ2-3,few,TGCGCCAGCAGTGAAAATTTGCGGGGGGGCACAGATACGCAGTATTTT,CASSENLRGGTDTQYF
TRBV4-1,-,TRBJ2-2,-,TGCGCCAGCAGCCAAGGTCTCGGGTCCGGGGAGCTGTTTTTT,CASSQGLGSGELFF
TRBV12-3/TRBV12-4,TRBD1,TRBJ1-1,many,TGTGCCAGCAGTAGGGGACAGGAATTCGCTGAAGCTTTCTTT,CASSRGQEFAEAFF
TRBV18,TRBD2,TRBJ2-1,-,TGTGCCAGCTCACTGGGGCGGGAGAACTATTATGAGCAGTTCTTC,CASSLGRENYYEQFF
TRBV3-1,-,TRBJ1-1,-,TGTGCCAGCAGCCAAGGGGCACAGGTCACTGAAGCTTTCTTT,CASSQGAQVTEAFF
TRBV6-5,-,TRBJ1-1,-,TGTGCCAGCAGATTACAGGACGATAGGACTGAAGCTTTCTTT,CASRLQDDRTEAFF
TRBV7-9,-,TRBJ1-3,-,TGTGCCAGCAGCTTAGCGCGGTCACGCTCTGGAAACACCATATATTTT,CASSLARSRSGNTIYF
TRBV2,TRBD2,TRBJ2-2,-,TGTGCCAGCCGTGAGCGGGAGGCCACCGGGGAGCTGTTTTTT,CASREREATGELFF
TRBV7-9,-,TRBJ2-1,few,TGTGCCAGCAGCTTCGGCCGCTACAATGAGCAGTTCTTC,CASSFGRYNEQFF